This T cell receptor beta chain was captured by sequencing in a study of T cells in Graves' hyperthyroidism and ophthalmopathy. Whole-study context: Upon initial diagnosis and before any treatment, peripheral blood was collected.

Broader study findings: Ophthalmopathy and stable hyperthyroidism were told apart by a 13 V-J model. Most thyroid clonotypes expanded above 0.001 appeared in blood too.

Amplification targeted TCR beta CDR3 regions from RNA transcripts. The HTBI set primed first-round TCR CDR3 RT-PCR. TCRdb passed the multiplex PCR reads through MiXCR, listing each CDR3 protein once. This sample has more than 600,000 distinct CDR3 sequences, with around 17% found just once. Stable disease denoted Graves' hyperthyroidism without ophthalmopathy progression within 18 months. There are many counts of this clonotype. The antigen is undetermined. Trimming removed 6 bases from V and 3 bases from J; junction bases left unmatched: 8. The length of the CDR3 is 14 residues. This sequence was found in a man between 18 and 35 years old with Graves' hyperthyroidism. The gene calls are TRBV12-3 or TRBV12-4 and TRBJ2-7; 7 positions match TRBD1. The material sequenced was blood. The CDR3 spells CASRWGPGGYEQYF. CDR3 nucleotide sequence: TGTGCCAGCAGGTGGGGCCCAGGGGGCTACGAGCAGTACTTC.